The 29 T cell receptor beta chains below come from one sample, sequenced in a study of cytomegalovirus exposure and HLA in healthy donors. It was with 60 Vbeta and 13 Jbeta primers that the PCR ran. Data came from immunoSEQ multiplex PCR; TCRdb stores just in-frame clones and leaves some out. Altogether 180,000 or so clones are present, just over 75% being singletons, with the ten largest covering about 2%. Input material: PBMCs. The receptors derive from a woman aged 30 to 39 in good health and CMV-seropositive.

The J gene is TRBJ1-5, the V gene TRBV4-1; D is uncertain. Trimming took 4 bases from V and 8 from J, leaving 12 bases between them. The CDR3 spans 13 residues. The germline CDR1 and CDR2 sequences are MGHRA and YSYEKL. The CDR3 DNA reads TGCGCCAGCAGCCCCGGGGTCCTGGAGCCCCAGCATTTT. The encoded protein is CASSPGVLEPQHF.

The chain is built from TRBV6-5 and TRBJ2-7, with unresolved D. The V gene lost 5 bases and the J gene lost 1 base, with 6 bases spanning the gap. Per germline, CDR1 MNHEY and CDR2 SVGAGI. CDR3 length equals 12 residues. As DNA, the CDR3 is TGTGCCAGCAGTCCCCCTTCCTACGAGCAGTACTTC. It translates to CASSPPSYEQYF.

V usage is TRBV28 and J usage is TRBJ2-4; a possible D gene is TRBD2 (7 bases). Germline V lookup: CDR1 MDHEN, CDR2 SYDVKM. The CDR3 spans 18 residues. CDR3 coding DNA: TGTGCAACACGTATGGGGGGGGGCCTCTACCAAGCCAAAAACATTCAGTACTTC. It translates to CATRMGGGLYQAKNIQYF.

The CDR3 here is CAISELGGSNSPLHF. In DNA form, the CDR3 reads TGTGCCATCAGTGAGTTGGGGGGATCGAATTCACCCCTCCACTTT. The gene calls are TRBV10-3 and TRBJ1-6; maybe TRBD1 (5 bases). The germline CDR1 and CDR2 sequences are ENHRY and SYGVKD. Trimming shortened V by 1 base and J by 7 bases, and 11 bases separated the two germline ends. CDR3 length: 15 residues.

The chain's CDR3 is CASSLDRVVDTQYF. The CDR3 DNA sequence: TGCGCCAGCAGCTTGGACAGGGTAGTGGATACGCAGTATTTT. The V gene is TRBV5-1, the J gene TRBJ2-3; D possibly corresponds to TRBD1 (6 bases). The CDR3 consists of 14 residues. The germline V gene encodes CDR1 SGHRS and CDR2 YFSETQ. Trimming took off 0 bases at V and 6 bases at J, with 11 bases between the two ends.

The chain is built from TRBV7-9 and TRBJ2-5; 13 nucleotides align to TRBD2. The V gene's germline CDR1 is SEHNR and CDR2 FQNEAQ (reference sequence). The junction had 8 bases not matched to a gene; V was cut back by 5 bases and J by 5 bases. This CDR3 region has 16 residues. The CDR3 coding sequence is TGTGCCAGCAGCCCAGGGACTAGCGGGAATTCTGAGACCCAGTACTTC. Translated: CASSPGTSGNSETQYF.

The chain recombines TRBV7-6 with TRBJ2-6, with D possibly matching TRBD2 (7 bases). Germline V gene data show CDR1 as SGHVS and CDR2 as FNYEAQ. Trimming took 11 bases from V and 2 from J, leaving 10 bases between them. The CDR3 covers 13 residues. The CDR3 region is CASGGPGANVLTF. The CDR3 DNA sequence: TGTGCCTCCGGGGGGCCTGGGGCCAACGTCCTGACTTTC. The variable domain in full, completed from reference TRBV7-6 and TRBJ2-6, reads GAGVSQSPRYKVTKRGQDVALRCDPISGHVSLYWYRQALGQGPEFLTYFNYEAQQDKSGLPNDRFSAERPEGSISTLTIQRTEQRDSAMYRCASGGPGANVLTFGAGSRLTVL.

The chain joins TRBV6-5 to TRBJ1-1, with D possibly being TRBD1 (6 bases). The CDR3 consists of 15 residues. Germline V lookup: CDR1 MNHEY, CDR2 SVGAGI. Trimming removed 5 bases at V and 1 base at J, with 14 bases between. Here the CDR3 DNA reads TGTGCCAGCAGTCCACTGAGGGGGTCGAACACTGAAGCTTTCTTT. Protein product: CASSPLRGSNTEAFF.

V and J are TRBV6-4 and TRBJ2-1, with TRBD1 identical over 8 bases. V was pared by 4 bases and J by 4 bases, with 0 bases of the junction left unmatched. The length of the CDR3 is 13 residues. CDR1 is MRHNA, CDR2 SNTAGT, per germline. The CDR3 loop reads CASSGTGYNEQFF. As DNA, the CDR3 is TGTGCCAGCAGTGGGACAGGGTACAATGAGCAGTTCTTC.

This chain uses TRBV6-4 with TRBJ2-2, with D perhaps matching TRBD1 (6 bases). CDR1 is MRHNA, CDR2 SNTAGT, per germline. Trimming left V 6 bases short and J 4 bases short, with 9 bases between. The CDR3 spans 13 residues. This CDR3 is CASSRDTTGELFF. CDR3 sequence (DNA): TGTGCCAGCAGCCGGGACACCACCGGGGAGCTGTTTTTT.

This chain uses TRBV5-1 with TRBJ2-6, with a tentative D call TRBD2 (6 bases). The V and J ends lost 4 bases and 0 bases respectively, with 17 bases between them. CDR3 length: 18 amino acids. Germline V gene sequence: CDR1 SGHRS, CDR2 YFSETQ. The CDR3 DNA is TGCGCCAGCAGCCCCCCCCCGGGGGAGAGCTCTGGGGCCAACGTCCTGACTTTC. This sequence encodes CASSPPPGESSGANVLTF.

This sequence joins TRBV6-4 and TRBJ1-2; TRBD1 agrees at 7 bases. This CDR3 is 13 amino acids long. Germline CDR1 and CDR2: MRHNA and SNTAGT. The V gene end was trimmed by 6 bases and the J gene end by 4 bases; junction bases not matched to a gene: 5. CDR3 coding DNA: TGTGCCAGCAGACGGGACAGTGGCTATGGCTACACCTTC. This sequence encodes CASRRDSGYGYTF.

This clone was seen more than once but under ten times. The chain is built from TRBV9 and TRBJ1-4; D uncertain. The CDR3 has 14 amino acids. V was trimmed by 0 bases and J by 7 bases, leaving 10 bases between them. Germline V gene lookup returns CDR1 SGDLS and CDR2 YYNGEE. The CDR3 nucleotides read TGTGCCAGCAGCGTAGGAGTTACCCTTGAAAAACTGTTTTTT. Amino acids: CASSVGVTLEKLFF.

This clone was seen only a few times. At the DNA level, this CDR3 is encoded by other sequences in the same sample as well. J is TRBJ1-1 and V is TRBV5-6, with D hard to call. CDR1 and CDR2 from the germline V gene are SGHDT and YYEEEE. V was clipped by 0 bases and J by 1 base, with 4 bases between them. The CDR3 is made up of 13 amino acids. CDR3 region: CASSLDRNTEAFF. Here the CDR3 DNA reads TGTGCCAGCAGCTTGGATAGGAACACTGAAGCTTTCTTT.

The V and J genes are TRBV4-1 and TRBJ2-7, with TRBD2 matching 7 bases. Trimming removed 4 bases from V and 1 base from J; junction bases left unmatched: 13. This CDR3 contains 17 residues. Germline assignment: CDR1 MGHRA and CDR2 YSYEKL. DNA for the CDR3: TGCGCCAGCAGCCCCATAGGGTCGACTAGCTCGTCCTACGAGCAGTACTTC. This encodes CASSPIGSTSSSYEQYF.

The rearrangement joins TRBV10-1 to TRBJ1-5; D is unresolved. The ends were cut back, 1 base at V and 1 base at J, with 14 bases in the middle. The CDR3 length is 17 residues. CDR1 and CDR2 (germline): WNHNN, SYGVQD (reference sequence). CDR3 DNA sequence: TGCGCCAGCAGTGAGTTGAGGCGGGTCTTCAGCAATCAGCCCCAGCATTTT. This sequence encodes CASSELRRVFSNQPQHF.

This chain connects TRBV5-4 to TRBJ2-5; D gene ambiguous. Germline CDR1 SGHNT, CDR2 YYREEE (reference sequence). With 0 bases removed from V and 1 base from J, the gap between germline ends came to 4 bases. The CDR3 length is 13 residues. Written as DNA, the CDR3 is TGTGCCAGCAGCTTGGACACCCAAGAGACCCAGTACTTC. Protein: CASSLDTQETQYF.

The V gene is TRBV7-9, the J gene TRBJ1-1; 11 bases line up with TRBD1. There are 13 residues in the CDR3. Germline V lookup: CDR1 SEHNR, CDR2 FQNEAQ (reference sequence). V trimming: 0 bases; J trimming: 11 bases; junction bases outside the gene matches: 2. The CDR3 coding sequence is TGTGCCAGCAGCTTAGCGGGACAGGGGGACGCTTTCTTT. Residues: CASSLAGQGDAFF. Full variable domain (rest looked up from reference TRBV7-9 and TRBJ1-1): DTGVSQNPRHKITKRGQNVTFRCDPISEHNRLYWYRQTLGQGPEFLTYFQNEAQLEKSRLLSDRFSAERPKGSFSTLEIQRTEQGDSAMYLCASSLAGQGDAFFGQGTRLTVV.

The chain has TRBV4-2 and TRBJ1-5, with D unresolved. This CDR3 is built from 16 residues. V lost 2 bases to trimming and J lost 0 bases, with 11 bases between them. Germline assignment: CDR1 LGHNA and CDR2 YNFKEQ. CDR3 in amino acids: CASSQPGGLSNQPQHF. The CDR3 DNA follows: TGTGCCAGCAGCCAACCGGGAGGGCTTAGCAATCAGCCCCAGCATTTT.

The rearrangement uses TRBV6-1 and TRBJ1-2; D is unclear. The CDR3 length is 14 residues. The V gene lost 1 base and the J gene lost 3 bases, with 9 bases spanning the gap. CDR1 is MNHNS, CDR2 SASEGT, per germline. The chain's CDR3 is CASSEGWRDYGYTF. DNA of the CDR3: TGTGCCAGCAGTGAAGGATGGAGGGACTATGGCTACACCTTC.

The J gene is TRBJ2-7, the V gene TRBV2; no clear D. The CDR3 totals 15 residues. V was clipped by 1 base and J by 4 bases, with 14 bases between them. Per germline, CDR1 SNHLY and CDR2 FYNNEI. The CDR3 reads CASSEGRTPPYEQYF. The DNA of the CDR3 is TGTGCCAGCAGTGAAGGCCGAACTCCTCCGTACGAGCAGTACTTC.

This clone was observed a single time. The V gene is TRBV2, the J gene TRBJ1-5; possibly TRBD1 for D (6 bases). Trimming pared 7 bases from V and 2 bases from J, leaving 9 bases between. This CDR3 comprises 13 residues. Germline V lookup: CDR1 SNHLY, CDR2 FYNNEI. CDR3 bases: TGTGCCAGCAACAGGGACGGCAATCAGCCCCAGCATTTT. Its protein product is CASNRDGNQPQHF. The entire variable domain, with the rest obtained from reference TRBV2 and TRBJ1-5, is as follows: EPEVTQTPSHQVTQMGQEVILRCVPISNHLYFYWYRQILGQKVEFLVSFYNNEISEKSEIFDDQFSVERPDGSNFTLKIRSTKLEDSAMYFCASNRDGNQPQHFGDGTRLSIL.

The rearrangement links TRBV5-6 to TRBJ2-3; 9 nucleotides line up with TRBD1. The J segment lost 2 bases and the V segment lost 3 bases, leaving 4 bases of the junction unmatched. Germline V gives CDR1 SGHDT, CDR2 YYEEEE. The CDR3 length is 15 residues. CDR3 protein: CASSSRDRATDTQYF. CDR3 DNA: TGTGCCAGCAGCTCCCGGGACAGGGCCACAGATACGCAGTATTTT.

In its sample, this clone was seen a few times. This chain links TRBV30 with TRBJ2-7; possible D gene TRBD1, 5 bases. Looked up from germline, CDR1 is GTSNPN and CDR2 is SVGIG (reference sequence). CDR3 length equals 11 residues. V lost 4 bases and J lost 3, with 7 bases in between. The CDR3 reads CAWITGYEQYF. The CDR3 DNA follows: TGTGCCTGGATTACAGGCTACGAGCAGTACTTC.

J is TRBJ1-2 and V is TRBV27; 9 bases map to TRBD1. V lost 5 bases to trimming and J lost 8 bases; unmatched junction nucleotides: 18. Looked up from germline, CDR1 is MNHEY and CDR2 is SMNVEV (reference sequence). There are 17 residues in the CDR3. The CDR3, as DNA: TGTGCCAGCAGTGCCCACAGGGGGCGCCCAGGAGGAATGGGCTACACCTTC. Translated, it gives CASSAHRGRPGGMGYTF.

The chain couples TRBV19 to TRBJ1-1; 12 positions match TRBD1. Per germline, CDR1 LNHDA and CDR2 SQIVND (reference sequence). The junction had 7 bases not matched to a gene; V was cut back by 3 bases and J by 8 bases. The CDR3 runs to 15 residues. CDR3 in DNA: TGTGCCAGTAGTATCGCGGGACAGGGGGCAAAAGAAGCTTTCTTT. It codes for CASSIAGQGAKEAFF.

The rearrangement links TRBV30 to TRBJ1-1; the match to TRBD1 covers 7 bases. The CDR3 contains 16 residues. Germline trimming cut 3 bases from V and 0 bases from J; bases unmatched to any gene: 10. The germline V gene has CDR1 GTSNPN and CDR2 SVGIG (reference sequence). CDR3 residues: CAWSLRGWGLNTEAFF. The CDR3, as DNA: TGTGCCTGGAGCCTCAGGGGGTGGGGCTTGAACACTGAAGCTTTCTTT. Full variable domain (rest looked up from reference TRBV30 and TRBJ1-1): SQTIHQWPATLVQPVGSPLSLECTVEGTSNPNLYWYRQAAGRGLQLLFYSVGIGQISSEVPQNLSASRPQDRQFILSSKKLLLSDSGFYLCAWSLRGWGLNTEAFFGQGTRLTVV.

This sequence joins TRBV27 and TRBJ2-1; 13 positions match TRBD2. The CDR3 totals 16 residues. V lost 5 bases and J lost 3; bases outside the gene matches: 4. From germline, CDR1 is MNHEY and CDR2 SMNVEV (reference sequence). The CDR3 DNA reads TGTGCCAGCAGTCCAGGGACTAGCGGGGTCTACAATGAGCAGTTCTTC. Protein sequence: CASSPGTSGVYNEQFF.

A remark on this clone: This CDR3 is also generated by other DNA sequences in the sample. The rearrangement links TRBV7-2 to TRBJ1-5; D perhaps matches TRBD1 (5 bases). The V end lost 3 bases, the J end lost 4 bases, and 10 bases lay between the germline ends. Per germline, CDR1 SGHTA and CDR2 FQGNSA. The CDR3 consists of 14 residues. The CDR3: CASSLSGGNQPQHF. CDR3 bases: TGTGCCAGCAGCTTGTCGGGGGGGAATCAGCCCCAGCATTTT.